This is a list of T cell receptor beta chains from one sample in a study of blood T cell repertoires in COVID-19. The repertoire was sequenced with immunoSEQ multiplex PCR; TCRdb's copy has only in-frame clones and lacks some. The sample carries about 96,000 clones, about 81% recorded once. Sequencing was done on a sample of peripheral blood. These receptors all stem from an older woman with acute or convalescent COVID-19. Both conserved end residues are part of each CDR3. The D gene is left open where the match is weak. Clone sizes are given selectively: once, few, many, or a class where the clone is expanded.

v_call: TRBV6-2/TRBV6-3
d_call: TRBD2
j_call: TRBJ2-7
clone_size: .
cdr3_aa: CASSYPLAGVGNEQYF
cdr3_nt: TGTGCCAGCAGTTACCCCCTAGCGGGGGTCGGGAACGAGCAGTACTTC

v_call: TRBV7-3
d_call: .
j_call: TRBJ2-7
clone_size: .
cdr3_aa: CASSLTAASSYEQYF
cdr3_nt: TGTGCCAGCAGCTTAACAGCGGCGAGCTCCTACGAGCAGTACTTC

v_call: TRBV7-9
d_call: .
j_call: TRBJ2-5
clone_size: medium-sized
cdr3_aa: CASSLQDWGRQETQYF
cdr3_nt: TGTGCCAGCAGCCTACAGGATTGGGGCCGCCAAGAGACCCAGTACTTC

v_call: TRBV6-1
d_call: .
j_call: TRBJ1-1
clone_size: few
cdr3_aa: CASSEFPDTEAFF
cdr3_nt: TGTGCCAGCAGTGAATTTCCAGACACTGAAGCTTTCTTT

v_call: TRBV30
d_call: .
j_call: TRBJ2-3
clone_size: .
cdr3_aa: CAWSRGGLDTQYF
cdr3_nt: TGTGCCTGGAGCCGCGGGGGCTTAGATACGCAGTATTTT

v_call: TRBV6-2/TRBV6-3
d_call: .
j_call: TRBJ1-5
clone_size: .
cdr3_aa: CASSYYQQGNQPQHF
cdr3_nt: TGTGCCAGCAGTTACTACCAACAGGGTAATCAGCCCCAGCATTTT

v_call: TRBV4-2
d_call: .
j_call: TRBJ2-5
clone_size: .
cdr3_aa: CASSLSGYNSRETQYF
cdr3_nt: TGTGCCAGCAGCCTGAGCGGCTACAACTCAAGAGAGACCCAGTACTTC

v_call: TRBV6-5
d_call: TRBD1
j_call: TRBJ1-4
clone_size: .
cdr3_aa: CASSYSRQGMEKLFF
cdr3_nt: TGTGCCAGCAGTTACTCGAGACAGGGGATGGAAAAACTGTTTTTT

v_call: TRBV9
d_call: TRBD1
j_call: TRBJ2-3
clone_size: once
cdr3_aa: CASSAAGTGSTDTQYF
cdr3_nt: TGTGCCAGCAGCGCCGCCGGGACAGGGTCCACGGATACGCAGTATTTT

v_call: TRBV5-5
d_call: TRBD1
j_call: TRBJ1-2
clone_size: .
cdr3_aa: CASSDGTAQIYGYTF
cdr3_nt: TGTGCCAGCAGCGACGGGACAGCCCAAATTTATGGCTACACCTTC

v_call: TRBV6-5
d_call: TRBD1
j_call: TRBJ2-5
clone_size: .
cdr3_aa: CASSYSIGRGQETQYF
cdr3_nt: TGTGCCAGCAGTTACTCGATCGGCAGGGGGCAAGAGACCCAGTACTTC

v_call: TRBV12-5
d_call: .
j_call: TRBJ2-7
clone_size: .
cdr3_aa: CASGLWGAYEQYF
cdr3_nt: TGTGCTAGTGGTTTGTGGGGAGCCTACGAGCAGTACTTC

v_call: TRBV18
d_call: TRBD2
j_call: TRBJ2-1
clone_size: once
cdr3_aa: CASSPGTSGAFDEQFF
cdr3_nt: TGTGCCAGCTCTCCTGGGACTAGCGGGGCTTTCGATGAGCAGTTCTTC

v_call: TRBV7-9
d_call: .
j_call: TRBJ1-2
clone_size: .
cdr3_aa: CASSLAGLASLKSYGYTF
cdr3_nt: TGTGCCAGCAGCTTAGCGGGACTCGCCTCCTTAAAGAGCTATGGCTACACCTTC

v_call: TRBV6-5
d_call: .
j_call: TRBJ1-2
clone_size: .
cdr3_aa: CASSSVPTNYGYTF
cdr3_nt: TGTGCCAGCTCTAGTGTTCCTACTAACTATGGCTACACCTTC